The rows below give T cell receptor beta chains drawn from one sample of a study of T-cell reconstitution after alpha-beta-depleted transplantation in children. Each CDR3 protein is one row after TCRdb ran MiXCR on the PCR reads. Seen here are around 270,000 distinct CDR3 sequences, over 9% observed once, and the top ten hold approximately 7%. The sequences come from PBMCs, collected before TCRalphabeta/CD19-depleted stem cell transplant. The receptors derive from a boy under two years old with acute myeloid leukemia, due to receive a stem cell transplant. The CDR3 runs from the conserved cysteine through the conserved F or W. Each record gives: D gene, J gene, clone size, V gene, CDR3 DNA, CDR3 protein. A D gene is named only where the DNA matches it firmly. Size is omitted from some rows. Given values are once, few, many or a class for expanded clones.

D gene: .; J gene: TRBJ2-5; clone size: many; V gene: TRBV3-1; CDR3 DNA: TGTGCCAGCAGCCCGGGGGCCCAAGAGACCCAGTACTTC; CDR3 protein: CASSPGAQETQYF
D gene: .; J gene: TRBJ2-3; clone size: many; V gene: TRBV12-3/TRBV12-4; CDR3 DNA: TGTGCCAGCAGTTTCGGGTGGGTGCAGTATTTT; CDR3 protein: CASSFGWVQYF
D gene: .; J gene: TRBJ1-2; clone size: many; V gene: TRBV6-5; CDR3 DNA: TGTGCCAGCAGTTACCAGCAGGAATTGGATGGCTACACCTTC; CDR3 protein: CASSYQQELDGYTF
D gene: .; J gene: TRBJ2-7; clone size: .; V gene: TRBV27; CDR3 DNA: TGTGCCAGCAGTTTATCCACCCGTCCCTACGAGCAGTACTTC; CDR3 protein: CASSLSTRPYEQYF
D gene: .; J gene: TRBJ1-2; clone size: many; V gene: TRBV7-8; CDR3 DNA: TGTGCCAGCAGCTCCCACCGGAACTATGGCTACACCTTC; CDR3 protein: CASSSHRNYGYTF
D gene: .; J gene: TRBJ2-6; clone size: many; V gene: TRBV20-1; CDR3 DNA: TGCAGTGGGGAAAGTAGCTCTGGGGCCAACGTCCTGACTTTC; CDR3 protein: CSGESSSGANVLTF
D gene: TRBD1; J gene: TRBJ2-5; clone size: many; V gene: TRBV9; CDR3 DNA: TGTGCCAGCAGCGTCAAGGACAGGGTTAGAGAGACCCAGTACTTC; CDR3 protein: CASSVKDRVRETQYF
D gene: .; J gene: TRBJ2-7; clone size: .; V gene: TRBV28; CDR3 DNA: TGTGCCAGCAGTACAGGGACGAGTTGGGAGCAGTACTTC; CDR3 protein: CASSTGTSWEQYF
D gene: .; J gene: TRBJ1-1; clone size: many; V gene: TRBV6-5; CDR3 DNA: TGTGCCAGCAGGGCTAACACTGAAGCTTTCTTT; CDR3 protein: CASRANTEAFF
D gene: .; J gene: TRBJ1-1; clone size: .; V gene: TRBV20-1; CDR3 DNA: TGCAGTGCTAGGAGAAATACGTGGGGCGGTAGCACTGAAGCTTTCTTT; CDR3 protein: CSARRNTWGGSTEAFF
D gene: .; J gene: TRBJ2-5; clone size: few; V gene: TRBV4-3; CDR3 DNA: TGCGCCAGCAGCCAAGGGGGTCTCTGGCGGCAAGAGACCCAGTACTTC; CDR3 protein: CASSQGGLWRQETQYF
D gene: .; J gene: TRBJ2-3; clone size: many; V gene: TRBV20-1; CDR3 DNA: TGCAGTGCTAGTCGGTTAAGCGGTTACACAGATACGCAGTATTTT; CDR3 protein: CSASRLSGYTDTQYF
D gene: .; J gene: TRBJ1-1; clone size: many; V gene: TRBV14; CDR3 DNA: TGTGCCAGCAGCCAAGGCAGAAACACTGAAGCTTTCTTT; CDR3 protein: CASSQGRNTEAFF
D gene: .; J gene: TRBJ2-2; clone size: many; V gene: TRBV7-9; CDR3 DNA: TGTGCCAGCAGATATGGAAAGGGAAGAGAGGACACCGGGGAGCTGTTTTTT; CDR3 protein: CASRYGKGREDTGELFF
D gene: TRBD1; J gene: TRBJ2-7; clone size: many; V gene: TRBV18; CDR3 DNA: TGTGCCAGCTCACCCGTGACAGGGGGGATCTACGAGCAGTACTTC; CDR3 protein: CASSPVTGGIYEQYF
D gene: .; J gene: TRBJ2-7; clone size: many; V gene: TRBV18; CDR3 DNA: TGTGCCAGCTCACCACTCGGACGAGGGGGGTCCTACGAGCAGTACTTC; CDR3 protein: CASSPLGRGGSYEQYF
D gene: .; J gene: TRBJ2-7; clone size: .; V gene: TRBV7-7; CDR3 DNA: TGTGCTAGCAGCCCAGCGTGGGGCTACGAGCAGTACTTC; CDR3 protein: CASSPAWGYEQYF
D gene: .; J gene: TRBJ2-7; clone size: .; V gene: TRBV5-3; CDR3 DNA: TGTGCCAGAAGGACGACAGCGCGCTACGAGCAGTACTTC; CDR3 protein: CARRTTARYEQYF
D gene: .; J gene: TRBJ1-6; clone size: few; V gene: TRBV12-3/TRBV12-4; CDR3 DNA: TGTGCCAGCAGTCTGGGGGGGAAGTCACCCCTCCACTTT; CDR3 protein: CASSLGGKSPLHF
D gene: .; J gene: TRBJ1-1; clone size: .; V gene: TRBV12-3/TRBV12-4; CDR3 DNA: TGTGCCAGCAGTTTAGGGGGTGAGGGACGTACTGAAGCTTTCTTT; CDR3 protein: CASSLGGEGRTEAFF
D gene: .; J gene: TRBJ2-2; clone size: many; V gene: TRBV28; CDR3 DNA: TGTGCCAGCAGTTTACAAGGGCACACCGGGGAGCTGTTTTTT; CDR3 protein: CASSLQGHTGELFF
D gene: TRBD1; J gene: TRBJ2-7; clone size: few; V gene: TRBV28; CDR3 DNA: TGTGCCAGCAGTGAAACGGACAGGGTAAACGAGCAGTACTTC; CDR3 protein: CASSETDRVNEQYF
D gene: TRBD1; J gene: TRBJ2-1; clone size: many; V gene: TRBV5-5; CDR3 DNA: TGTGCCAGCAGCCTACCGGGACAGGGAGGCAATGAGCAGTTCTTC; CDR3 protein: CASSLPGQGGNEQFF
D gene: .; J gene: TRBJ1-3; clone size: few; V gene: TRBV12-3/TRBV12-4; CDR3 DNA: TGTGCCAGCAGTTTTCGGGGATTGGGCTCTGGAAACACCATATATTTT; CDR3 protein: CASSFRGLGSGNTIYF
D gene: .; J gene: TRBJ2-1; clone size: many; V gene: TRBV9; CDR3 DNA: TGTGCCAGCAGCGTAGGGGGCAGGGCCTACAATGAGCAGTTCTTC; CDR3 protein: CASSVGGRAYNEQFF
D gene: TRBD1; J gene: TRBJ2-6; clone size: few; V gene: TRBV20-1; CDR3 DNA: TGCAGTGCCCGGACAGGGCACTCTGGGGCCAACGTCCTGACTTTC; CDR3 protein: CSARTGHSGANVLTF
D gene: .; J gene: TRBJ2-7; clone size: .; V gene: TRBV7-2; CDR3 DNA: TGTGCCAGCAGCTTAGTGGCCCCCCAGGCCGACGAGCAGTACTTC; CDR3 protein: CASSLVAPQADEQYF
D gene: TRBD2; J gene: TRBJ2-7; clone size: many; V gene: TRBV20-1; CDR3 DNA: TGCAGTGCTAGTTACCCCGGGACTAGCGGTACCTACGAGCAGTACTTC; CDR3 protein: CSASYPGTSGTYEQYF
D gene: .; J gene: TRBJ2-1; clone size: many; V gene: TRBV25-1; CDR3 DNA: TGTGCCAGCAGTGAACAGGGGTATGAGCAGTTCTTC; CDR3 protein: CASSEQGYEQFF
D gene: .; J gene: TRBJ1-1; clone size: .; V gene: TRBV25-1; CDR3 DNA: TGTGCCAGCAGTGAGGGGTGGGGCACTGAAGCTTTCTTT; CDR3 protein: CASSEGWGTEAFF
D gene: TRBD1; J gene: TRBJ1-1; clone size: .; V gene: TRBV28; CDR3 DNA: TGTGCCAGCACCTTGCAGGGGGTAGGGACTGAAGCTTTCTTT; CDR3 protein: CASTLQGVGTEAFF
D gene: TRBD1; J gene: TRBJ1-1; clone size: .; V gene: TRBV28; CDR3 DNA: TGTGCCAGCAGGGGACAGGCCTACCCGAAAGCTTTCTTT; CDR3 protein: CASRGQAYPKAFF
D gene: TRBD1; J gene: TRBJ1-2; clone size: many; V gene: TRBV3-1; CDR3 DNA: TGTGCCAGCAGCCCACAGACAGGGTCGCACGGGGGAGGCTACACCTTC; CDR3 protein: CASSPQTGSHGGGYTF
D gene: .; J gene: TRBJ2-1; clone size: many; V gene: TRBV20-1; CDR3 DNA: TGCAGTGCTAGAGGGCTCCGGGACCACAATGAGCAGTTCTTC; CDR3 protein: CSARGLRDHNEQFF
D gene: .; J gene: TRBJ2-3; clone size: .; V gene: TRBV5-1; CDR3 DNA: TGCGCCAGCAGCCCGCTAATGGGTAGCACAGATACGCAGTATTTT; CDR3 protein: CASSPLMGSTDTQYF
D gene: .; J gene: TRBJ1-4; clone size: many; V gene: TRBV28; CDR3 DNA: TGTGCCAGCAGTTCACTAATAGTCCCGGGGGCTGAAAAACTGTTTTTT; CDR3 protein: CASSSLIVPGAEKLFF
D gene: .; J gene: TRBJ2-4; clone size: few; V gene: TRBV5-1; CDR3 DNA: TGCGCCAGCAGCTTACAACCCGGGGACATTCAGTACTTC; CDR3 protein: CASSLQPGDIQYF
D gene: .; J gene: TRBJ2-7; clone size: many; V gene: TRBV15; CDR3 DNA: TGTGCCACCAGCACCGATTCGGGAAGGACCTACGAGCAGTACTTC; CDR3 protein: CATSTDSGRTYEQYF
D gene: TRBD2; J gene: TRBJ2-3; clone size: few; V gene: TRBV5-4; CDR3 DNA: TGTGCCAGCAGCTTGGGACTAGCGAGGAGCACAGATACGCAGTATTTT; CDR3 protein: CASSLGLARSTDTQYF
D gene: .; J gene: TRBJ2-5; clone size: many; V gene: TRBV20-1; CDR3 DNA: TGCAGTGCTAGCACGGAGACCCAGTACTTC; CDR3 protein: CSASTETQYF
D gene: TRBD2; J gene: TRBJ2-1; clone size: few; V gene: TRBV4-3; CDR3 DNA: TGCGCCAGCAGCACCAGACTAGCGGGAGAGGCCTACAATGAGCAGTTCTTC; CDR3 protein: CASSTRLAGEAYNEQFF
D gene: TRBD2; J gene: TRBJ2-3; clone size: few; V gene: TRBV12-3/TRBV12-4; CDR3 DNA: TGTGCCAGCAGTCCCGGACTAGCGGAGGGAGATACGCAGTATTTT; CDR3 protein: CASSPGLAEGDTQYF
D gene: .; J gene: TRBJ2-3; clone size: many; V gene: TRBV12-3/TRBV12-4; CDR3 DNA: TGTGCCAGCAGTTTCTGGACAGATACGCAGTATTTT; CDR3 protein: CASSFWTDTQYF
D gene: TRBD1; J gene: TRBJ1-1; clone size: many; V gene: TRBV7-2; CDR3 DNA: TGTGCCAGCAGCCTTCCGGGACAGGGGGCTGAAGCTTTCTTT; CDR3 protein: CASSLPGQGAEAFF
D gene: TRBD1; J gene: TRBJ2-3; clone size: many; V gene: TRBV9; CDR3 DNA: TGTGCCAGCAGCGCGGAAGGGGACAGGGGCTGGGACACAGATACGCAGTATTTT; CDR3 protein: CASSAEGDRGWDTDTQYF
D gene: .; J gene: TRBJ2-3; clone size: .; V gene: TRBV7-3; CDR3 DNA: TGTGCCAGCAGCTTCTCCGGGACATTCACAGATACGCAGTATTTT; CDR3 protein: CASSFSGTFTDTQYF